The rows below give T cell receptor beta chains drawn from one sample of a study of T-cell memory formation after mild COVID-19. TCRdb itself ran the 5' RACE reads through MiXCR, one entry per CDR3 protein. The profile shows some 150,000 distinct CDR3 sequences, less than 20% of them singletons. Sequencing was carried out using PBMCs or a T cell subset sorted from them (not recorded which). These receptors were taken from an adult woman who had mild COVID-19 (a few samples of this study predate the infection). Cell type and time point are not known. Each CDR3 is given with its conserved first and last residue. The D gene is left open where the match is weak. Clone size is stated in some rows and not others, as once, few, many or a class when expanded.

DNA | CDR3 | D | length | V | size | J
TGTGCCAGCAGCTTGGTCGCGTCCCCCCCGCGGTCCCAAGAGACCCAGTACTTC | CASSLVASPPRSQETQYF | NA | 18 | TRBV5-6 | few | TRBJ2-5
TGCAGTGCTAGAGCCGTGGGAACCTACAATGAGCAGTTCTTC | CSARAVGTYNEQFF | NA | 14 | TRBV20-1 | few | TRBJ2-1
TGCGCCAGCAGCTTGGACTCAGATACGCAGTATTTT | CASSLDSDTQYF | NA | 12 | TRBV5-1 | few | TRBJ2-3
TGTGCCAGCAGCTCCGGTATTGTCTCTGGAAACACCATATATTTT | CASSSGIVSGNTIYF | NA | 15 | TRBV11-2 | few | TRBJ1-3
TGTGCCAGCAGTGTGCGAGCGCACCAAGAGACCCAGTACTTC | CASSVRAHQETQYF | NA | 14 | TRBV6-5 | many | TRBJ2-5
TGTGCCAGCAGGGGAATGGGCGGGAGGGGGTACAATGAGCAGTTCTTC | CASRGMGGRGYNEQFF | TRBD2 | 16 | TRBV28 | many | TRBJ2-1
TGTGCCAGCAGCTTAGTACCGCAGGGGGCCGAAAAACTGTTTTTT | CASSLVPQGAEKLFF | TRBD1 | 15 | TRBV7-9 | NA | TRBJ1-4
TGTGCCAGCAGCCCTCAGGGGGAGGTCGCAGATACGCAGTATTTT | CASSPQGEVADTQYF | NA | 15 | TRBV11-3 | NA | TRBJ2-3
TGCAGCGTTGAAAACGGAAGGGGGGGCGAGCAGTACTTC | CSVENGRGGEQYF | NA | 13 | TRBV29-1 | NA | TRBJ2-7
TGCAGTGCCAGGACTAGCGGAAGCCGGTTTTACAATGAGCAGTTCTTC | CSARTSGSRFYNEQFF | TRBD2 | 16 | TRBV20-1 | NA | TRBJ2-1
TGCAGTGCTAGCCTGCCGGGTATTTACGAGCAGTACTTC | CSASLPGIYEQYF | NA | 13 | TRBV20-1 | NA | TRBJ2-7
TGTGCCAGCAGTTACGGTCCCACAGATACGCAGTATTTT | CASSYGPTDTQYF | NA | 13 | TRBV6-5 | NA | TRBJ2-3
TGTGCCAGCAGTTGGGGGGCCTCCTACAATGAGCAGTTCTTC | CASSWGASYNEQFF | NA | 14 | TRBV12-3/TRBV12-4 | few | TRBJ2-1
TGTGCCAGCAGAGAATCAATTGGTGTCTATGGCTACACCTTC | CASRESIGVYGYTF | NA | 14 | TRBV6-1 | few | TRBJ1-2
TGTGCCAGCTCACCAGGTAGGGGGTCCAACGAGCAGTACTTC | CASSPGRGSNEQYF | NA | 14 | TRBV18 | NA | TRBJ2-7
TGTGCCAGCAGCTTAGATTCAGCTAACTATGGCTACACCTTC | CASSLDSANYGYTF | NA | 14 | TRBV7-2 | few | TRBJ1-2
TGTGCCAGCAGCTTAGGAGGGGTTCTGGTCCAAGAGACCCAGTACTTC | CASSLGGVLVQETQYF | NA | 16 | TRBV7-9 | medium-sized | TRBJ2-5
TGTGCCAGCAGATCAGGGTATAGCAATCAGCCCCAGCATTTT | CASRSGYSNQPQHF | NA | 14 | TRBV12-3/TRBV12-4 | once | TRBJ1-5
TGTGCCAGCAGTTACTCCACAGGGGGCCGAACCGGGGAGCTGTTTTTT | CASSYSTGGRTGELFF | TRBD1 | 16 | TRBV12-3/TRBV12-4 | NA | TRBJ2-2
TGTGCCAGCAGAGCGGGGGGTCAGAAGCAGTACTTC | CASRAGGQKQYF | TRBD2 | 12 | TRBV12-3/TRBV12-4 | few | TRBJ2-7
TGTGCCACCTCGGGGCCGGGACCAGTGAACACTGAAGCTTTCTTT | CATSGPGPVNTEAFF | NA | 15 | TRBV6-5 | few | TRBJ1-1
TGCGCCAGCAAGCAGGGTAGCACAGATACGCAGTATTTT | CASKQGSTDTQYF | NA | 13 | TRBV5-1 | NA | TRBJ2-3
TGTGCCAGCAGCCAAGGGGGGCCCCCCCAAGAGACCCAGTACTTC | CASSQGGPPQETQYF | NA | 15 | TRBV3-1 | few | TRBJ2-5
TGCGCCAGCAGCCCCCCTCCTAGCGGGGGCGGGAATACGCAGTATTTT | CASSPPPSGGGNTQYF | TRBD2 | 16 | TRBV5-1 | few | TRBJ2-3
TGTGCCAGCATGGAGGGGATGAACACTGAAGCTTTCTTT | CASMEGMNTEAFF | NA | 13 | TRBV7-9 | many | TRBJ1-1
TGTGCCAGCAGTATAATAAACCGGAACACTGAAGCTTTCTTT | CASSIINRNTEAFF | NA | 14 | TRBV12-3/TRBV12-4 | NA | TRBJ1-1
TGTGCCACCAGCAGAGCGCGGGGGTACAATGAGCAGTTCTTC | CATSRARGYNEQFF | TRBD2 | 14 | TRBV15 | few | TRBJ2-1
TGCGCCAGCAGCGACAGAAGTCGGGAGCAGTTCTTC | CASSDRSREQFF | NA | 12 | TRBV5-1 | NA | TRBJ2-1
TGTGCCAGCAGCTTAGGGGGGACAGGGGATACTGAAGCTTTCTTT | CASSLGGTGDTEAFF | TRBD1 | 15 | TRBV7-9 | NA | TRBJ1-1
TGCAGTGCTGATAGGGACGGGCCGGGGTTGGAAGCTTTCTTT | CSADRDGPGLEAFF | NA | 14 | TRBV20-1 | NA | TRBJ1-1
TGTGCCAGCAGCCCGCTTTCATCTAGGCTTTATTCTGAAGCTTTCTTT | CASSPLSSRLYSEAFF | NA | 16 | TRBV7-6 | NA | TRBJ1-1
TGTGCCAGCAGGGGGACCCGTAACACCGGGGAGCTGTTTTTT | CASRGTRNTGELFF | NA | 14 | TRBV12-3/TRBV12-4 | NA | TRBJ2-2
TGTGCCAGCAGCCCTGGGACTAGGATAAGCCAGACCCAGTACTTC | CASSPGTRISQTQYF | TRBD2 | 15 | TRBV7-2 | few | TRBJ2-5
TGTGCCAGCAGTTTCGGGGGCCACAATGAGCAGTTCTTC | CASSFGGHNEQFF | NA | 13 | TRBV27 | NA | TRBJ2-1
TGCAGCGGTGGGAGCTCCTACGAGCAGTACTTC | CSGGSSYEQYF | NA | 11 | TRBV29-1 | NA | TRBJ2-7
TGCGCCAGCAGCCTCTCGGACAGGGGAATTGGCGGGGAGCTGTTTTTT | CASSLSDRGIGGELFF | TRBD1 | 16 | TRBV4-1 | NA | TRBJ2-2
TGTGCCAGCAGTTCTGGTCGGGCCGCCGGGGAGCTGTTTTTT | CASSSGRAAGELFF | NA | 14 | TRBV12-3/TRBV12-4 | few | TRBJ2-2
TGTGCCAGCAGCTTAAAAGTGGGACTGTACAATGAGCAGTTCTTC | CASSLKVGLYNEQFF | NA | 15 | TRBV7-3 | NA | TRBJ2-1
TGTGCCAGCAGTTTAGGTGCCAGCGTTAACTATGGCTACACCTTC | CASSLGASVNYGYTF | NA | 15 | TRBV12-3/TRBV12-4 | NA | TRBJ1-2
TGTGCCAGCAGCGTAAGCACTAGCGGGGGAATGGGGACAGATACGCAGTATTTT | CASSVSTSGGMGTDTQYF | TRBD2 | 18 | TRBV9 | few | TRBJ2-3
TGTGCCAGCAGTTGGACAGGAGATTACAATGAGCAGTTCTTC | CASSWTGDYNEQFF | TRBD1 | 14 | TRBV6-5 | NA | TRBJ2-1